This TCR beta chain was profiled in a study of blood T cell repertoires in COVID-19 (dated by TCRdb to the early 2020s). For the wider study: Samples covering the acute and convalescent phases of COVID-19 were provided by collaborators in the United States, Italy and Spain. The material from the prospective study consisted of cDNA or gDNA derived from T cells, B-cell-depleted T cells, or PBMCs. Subjects who had been exposed to COVID-19, were actively infected with it, or had recovered from it provided the deeply sampled blood TCRbeta repertoires that made up the dataset. The repertoires were released in a freely available public database meant as a resource for research on the immune response to SARS-CoV-2. The samples were drawn from the first 160 participants of the ongoing ImmuneRACE study and from about 1,200 subjects provided by 6 global collaborators. A de-identified subject ID, COVID-19 status, age in years and sex were almost always included in the sample metadata. HLA class I and class II types, where available, came from metadata supplied by the sample provider rather than from assay-based typing.

Only a few counts were recorded for this clone. There is no known antigen for this receptor. Per-base qualities were not stored, and no clone one base away is much larger. TCRbeta CDR3 regions were amplified from genomic DNA using the immunoSEQ Assay, a bias-controlled multiplex PCR. The original pipeline was this. Within the assay, amplification of reference gene primers was used to estimate how many nucleated cells each sample contained. To quantify the absolute abundance of each unique TCRbeta CDR3 rearrangement, sequence reads were collapsed and filtered. For each sample, productive Simpson clonality was calculated as the square root of Simpson's diversity index across productive rearrangements. TCRdb provides this immuneACCESS table in a form limited to in-frame rearrangements. Some clones are lacking; in checked studies, under half of them reflect an unresolved V gene, and why the rest are absent is not known. V and J calls and clone size follow that table, whereas D and trimming were derived from the DNA. The sample yields fewer than 85,000 clones; around 83% were counted once. 5.5% to 8% of the sample rests with the top ten.

What the research found in general, with its limitations: Clinical and demographic metadata were provided uncurated, with the amount varying by source and participant.

At one collaborating source in Seattle, patients were enrolled during active infection and were followed longitudinally through the course of disease. Whole blood was collected in K2EDTA tubes by collaborating institutions according to the institutions' own protocols. For TCRbeta analysis, collaborator samples were shipped as frozen whole blood, as isolated PBMCs, or as DNA extracted from either sample type. CDR1 and CDR2, looked up from the germline V gene, are SGDLS and YYNGEE. Ends trimmed: V by 6 bases, J by 0 bases; bases unmatched to a gene: 4. Including cysteine and phenylalanine, the CDR3 has 16 amino acids. Kept here is only the CDR3 DNA, which spans 48 bases and is read in frame from base 1.

This chain is built from TRBV9 and TRBJ1-3; 12 middle bases align to TRBD1. Sequencing was carried out using peripheral blood. The TCR comes from a man between 25 and 39 years old with COVID-19, enrolled during active disease. The CDR3 amino acid sequence is: CASNPGQGASGNTIYF. In nucleotide form, the sequence is TGTGCCAGCAACCCGGGACAGGGGGCCTCTGGAAACACCATATATTTT.